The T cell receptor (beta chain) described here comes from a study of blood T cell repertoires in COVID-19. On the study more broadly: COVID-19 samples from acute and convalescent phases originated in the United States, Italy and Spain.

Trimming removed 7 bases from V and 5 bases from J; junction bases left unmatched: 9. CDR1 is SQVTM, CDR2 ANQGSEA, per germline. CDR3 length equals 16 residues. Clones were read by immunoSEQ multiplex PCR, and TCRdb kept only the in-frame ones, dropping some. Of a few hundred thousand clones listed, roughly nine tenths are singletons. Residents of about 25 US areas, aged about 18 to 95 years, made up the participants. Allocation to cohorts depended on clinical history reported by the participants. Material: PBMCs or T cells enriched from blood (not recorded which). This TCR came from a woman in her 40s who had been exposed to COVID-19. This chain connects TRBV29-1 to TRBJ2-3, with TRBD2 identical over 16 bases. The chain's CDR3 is CSAAGTSGGEGDTQYF. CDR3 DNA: TGCAGCGCTGCCGGGACTAGCGGGGGGGAAGGAGATACGCAGTATTTT.